This entry lists 13 T cell receptor beta chains sequenced from one sample in a study of cytomegalovirus exposure and HLA in healthy donors. Primers: 60 Vbeta forward and 13 Jbeta reverse. Clones were read by immunoSEQ multiplex PCR, and TCRdb kept only the in-frame ones, dropping some. The table shows 140,000 to 150,000 clones, with about 73% occurring only once. The sequencing sample was made of PBMCs. The origin of the receptors is a woman aged 60-75 years in good health and CMV-seropositive.

This clone occurred a few times. The chain combines TRBV6-4 with TRBJ2-7; 9 bases are a match to TRBD1. V shed 4 bases and J 0 bases; nucleotides not matched to a gene: 7. The germline gives CDR1 MRHNA, CDR2 SNTAGT. The CDR3 totals 16 residues. For the CDR3, the DNA is TGTGCCAGCAGTGGATACAGGGGGCCCCTCTCCTACGAGCAGTACTTC. Amino acids: CASSGYRGPLSYEQYF.

The rearrangement uses TRBV7-2 and TRBJ1-2, with TRBD1 matching over 8 bases. V was pared by 6 bases and J by 2 bases, with 8 bases of the junction left unmatched. Germline V gene lookup returns CDR1 SGHTA and CDR2 FQGNSA. The CDR3 length is 15 residues. The CDR3 here is CASSLRPGGNYGYTF. Here the CDR3 DNA reads TGTGCCAGCAGTTTAAGGCCAGGGGGCAACTATGGCTACACCTTC.

This clone was found a few times. The V call is TRBV6-5, the J call TRBJ2-6; D is ambiguous. V was pared by 6 bases and J by 3 bases, with 6 bases between. CDR3 length: 13 residues. From germline, CDR1 is MNHEY and CDR2 SVGAGI. The CDR3 DNA sequence: TGTGCCAGCAGGCGAGGTGGGGCCAACGTCCTGACTTTC. It encodes CASRRGGANVLTF.

The sample holds one count of this clone. This rearrangement joins TRBV25-1 to TRBJ1-2; D uncertain. The CDR3 length is 12 residues. The ends were cut back, 3 bases at V and 4 bases at J, with 6 bases in the middle. Germline lookup yields CDR1 MGHDK and CDR2 SYGVNS. DNA of the CDR3: TGTGCCAGCAGTGACCACAGCTATGGCTACACCTTC. Its translation: CASSDHSYGYTF.

The chain recombines TRBV10-1 with TRBJ1-1; D gene uncertain. V lost 3 bases and J lost 3, with 8 bases in between. The germline V gene has CDR1 WNHNN and CDR2 SYGVQD (reference sequence). The CDR3 consists of 13 residues. The CDR3 loop reads CASSEWSDTEAFF. The CDR3 region has the DNA TGCGCCAGCAGTGAATGGTCGGACACTGAAGCTTTCTTT.

This clone was seen more than once but under ten times. This chain connects TRBV29-1 to TRBJ2-7; 7 nucleotides align to TRBD1. This CDR3 has 13 amino acids. V lost 4 bases and J lost 2; bases outside the gene matches: 5. The germline V gene has CDR1 SQVTM and CDR2 ANQGSEA. CDR3 residues: CSVVRDSPYEQYF. The CDR3 DNA reads as TGCAGCGTTGTCCGGGACAGTCCCTACGAGCAGTACTTC.

The chain couples TRBV5-4 to TRBJ1-1; possibly TRBD1 for D (6 bases). The CDR3 length is 14 residues. Germline CDR1 and CDR2: SGHNT and YYREEE (reference sequence). The V end lost 2 bases, the J end lost 3 bases, and 11 bases lay between the germline ends. The CDR3 DNA sequence: TGTGCCAGCAGCTTCCCAGGGGCTGACACTGAAGCTTTCTTT. This sequence encodes CASSFPGADTEAFF. Combining the CDR3 with reference TRBV5-4 and TRBJ1-1 gives the whole variable domain ETGVTQSPTHLIKTRGQQVTLRCSSQSGHNTVSWYQQALGQGPQFIFQYYREEENGRGNFPPRFSGLQFPNYSSELNVNALELDDSALYLCASSFPGADTEAFFGQGTRLTVV.

V usage is TRBV2 and J usage is TRBJ1-2, with 7 bases fitting TRBD1. Germline V gives CDR1 SNHLY, CDR2 FYNNEI. This CDR3 region has 12 residues. V was clipped by 6 bases and J by 7 bases; unmatched bases: 5. This CDR3 reads CASSEQGSGYTF. CDR3 nucleotides: TGTGCCAGCAGCGAACAGGGGTCTGGCTACACCTTC.

This clone was observed a few times. The J gene is TRBJ1-2, the V gene TRBV28, with D possibly TRBD1 on 6 matching bases. The CDR3 is made up of 13 amino acids. CDR1 MDHEN and CDR2 SYDVKM come from the germline V gene. Trimming stripped 6 bases from V and 4 bases from J, with 12 bases between. CDR3 loop: CASRGGRVYGYTF. The DNA of the CDR3 is TGTGCCAGCAGAGGGGGTAGGGTCTATGGCTACACCTTC.

This chain uses TRBV6-5 with TRBJ1-1; possible D gene TRBD1, 6 bases. The CDR3 runs to 14 residues. V was shortened by 5 bases and J by 0 bases, with 10 bases between the two germline ends. Germline V CDR1 and CDR2: MNHEY, SVGAGI. The DNA of the CDR3 is TGTGCCAGCAGTAAACAGGGCCTGAACACTGAAGCTTTCTTT. Its translation is CASSKQGLNTEAFF.

The genes are TRBV27 and TRBJ2-5, with 8 bases identical to TRBD1. V was pared by 0 bases and J by 1 base, with 1 base of the junction left unmatched. The CDR3 sequence is 15 residues long. Germline lookup yields CDR1 MNHEY and CDR2 SMNVEV (reference sequence). As DNA, the CDR3 is TGTGCCAGCAGTTTATCCACAGGGGGCCAAGAGACCCAGTACTTC. This codes for CASSLSTGGQETQYF.

The chain carries TRBV10-3 and TRBJ1-2; 7 nucleotides agree with TRBD1. The germline CDR1 and CDR2 sequences are ENHRY and SYGVKD. The CDR3 consists of 14 residues. V trimming: 2 bases; J trimming: 3 bases; junction bases outside the gene matches: 3. The CDR3 nucleotides read TGTGCCATCAGTGAGAAGGGGACAGACTATGGCTACACCTTC. This codes for CAISEKGTDYGYTF.

The J gene is TRBJ2-5, the V gene TRBV28, with 8 bases identical to TRBD1. CDR1 and CDR2 (germline): MDHEN, SYDVKM. J was trimmed by 2 bases and V by 4 bases; bases with no gene match: 6. The CDR3 has 15 residues. CDR3 bases: TGTGCCAGCAGTTCCGGACAGGGCCCTCAAGAGACCCAGTACTTC. Amino acids: CASSSGQGPQETQYF.